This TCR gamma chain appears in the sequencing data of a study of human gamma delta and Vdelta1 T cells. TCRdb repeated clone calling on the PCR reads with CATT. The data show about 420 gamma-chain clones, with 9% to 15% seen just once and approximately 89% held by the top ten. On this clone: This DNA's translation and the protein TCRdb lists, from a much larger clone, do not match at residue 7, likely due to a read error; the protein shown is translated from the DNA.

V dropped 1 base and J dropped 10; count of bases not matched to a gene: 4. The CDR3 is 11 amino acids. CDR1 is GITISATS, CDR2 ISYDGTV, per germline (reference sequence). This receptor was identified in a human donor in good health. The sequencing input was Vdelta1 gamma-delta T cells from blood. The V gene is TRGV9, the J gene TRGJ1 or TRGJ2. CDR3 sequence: CALWEVRKKLF. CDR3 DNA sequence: TGTGCCTTGTGGGAGGTTCGCAAGAAACTCTTT.